What follows is one T cell receptor beta chain and its context. As yet, its antigen is unknown. The data derive from a study of cytomegalovirus exposure and HLA in healthy donors. Overall study: The 120 validation repertoires matched the roughly 670 first-cohort repertoires in platform, a later analysis reported.

General study results and limits: The authors listed 164 TCR beta chains as cytomegalovirus-associated. Three of the chains that were CMV-associated were confirmed in vitro to be specific for CMV antigens.

Germline V gene sequence: CDR1 SNHLY, CDR2 FYNNEI. V lost 4 bases to trimming and J lost 3 bases; unmatched junction nucleotides: 6. The CDR3 covers 16 residues. Using immunoSEQ multiplex PCR, the repertoire was profiled, and TCRdb retains in-frame clones only, with some absent. This sample has about 140,000 clones, with 70% to 90% found just once. The TCR comes from a man aged 18-30 years in good health and CMV-seronegative. The sequenced sample was PBMCs. This rearrangement joins TRBV2 to TRBJ2-5, with 12 bases that match TRBD2. CDR3 protein: CASSVLAGGPEETQYF. The CDR3 DNA reads as TGTGCCAGCAGTGTGCTAGCGGGAGGGCCTGAAGAGACCCAGTACTTC. The full variable domain, completed using reference TRBV2 and TRBJ2-5, is EPEVTQTPSHQVTQMGQEVILRCVPISNHLYFYWYRQILGQKVEFLVSFYNNEISEKSEIFDDQFSVERPDGSNFTLKIRSTKLEDSAMYFCASSVLAGGPEETQYFGPGTRLLVL.